This TCR beta chain was identified during a study of T cells in Graves' hyperthyroidism and ophthalmopathy. Amplified TCR beta CDR3 regions derived from RNA transcripts. Using the HTBI primer set, a first-round RT-PCR was run on the TCR CDR3. TCRdb ran MiXCR on the multiplex PCR reads and lists one entry per CDR3 protein. The sample records hundreds of thousands of distinct CDR3 sequences, roughly 45% being singletons. Study-wide results and limits: For ophthalmopathy, model prediction preceded onset by a median roughly 6.2 months. Peripheral blood also featured most of the thyroid clonotypes expanded above 0.001.

It was uncontrolled infection, other autoimmune disease, pregnancy or lactation that excluded patients. On this clonotype itself: Its antigen is currently unknown.

Trimming cost V 1 base and J 0 bases; bases outside gene matches: 5. The CDR3 totals 17 residues. Per germline, CDR1 ENHRY and CDR2 SYGVKD. The rearrangement joins TRBV10-3 to TRBJ2-7; 11 bases are shared with TRBD1. Sequenced: peripheral blood or thyroid tissue (not recorded which). The sequence was collected from an adult man with Graves' disease, either hyperthyroidism or ophthalmopathy (not recorded which). The CDR3 region is CAISEYGDRGNSYEQYF. The CDR3 nucleotides read TGTGCCATCAGTGAGTATGGGGACAGGGGGAACTCCTACGAGCAGTACTTC.